This record looks at one TCR beta chain sequence and its context. Antigen specificity is unknown. These data originate in a study of graft-versus-host responses after intestinal transplantation. In the study overall: Grafts were multivisceral, liver-intestinal, or isolated intestinal.

Study-level findings and limits: Some GvH clones appeared in ileal mucosa or blood before recipient bone marrow. Peak GvH clone levels in circulation were associated with early post-transplant HvG declines. Patients who carried graft-donor T cell macrochimerism also had high graft-versus-host to host-versus-graft clonal ratios in their allografts.

TCRdb keeps only in-frame clones here, not all; method: immunoSEQ multiplex PCR. The profile shows about 93,000 clones, 85% to 95% of them singletons. The sample was unstimulated CD8+ T cells sorted from spleen or lymph node cells, taken before intestinal transplant. The sequence came from a human donor who received an intestinal transplant.

CDR3 in DNA: TGTGCCAGCAGCTTCGGACAGGGCGTTAACACTGAAGCTTTCTTT. It yields the protein CASSFGQGVNTEAFF. This rearrangement joins TRBV11-1 to TRBJ1-1, with 8 bases matching TRBD1. The CDR3 has 15 amino acids. J was trimmed by 2 bases and V by 3 bases; bases with no gene match: 5. Germline CDR1 is SGHAT and CDR2 is FQDESV (reference sequence).